Included here is one TCR beta chain sequence, with context. Its antigen remains undetermined. No much larger clone exists at a distance of one base, and base qualities are not known. There are 15 amino acids in the CDR3, from cysteine to phenylalanine inclusive. Left in the record is the CDR3 DNA by itself, 45 bases read in frame from the first base. CDR1 and CDR2 are read off the germline V gene (reference sequence) as WNHNN and SYGVQD. V is clipped by 4 bases and J by 4 bases, and the sequence between their germline boundaries is 14 bases long. The entry originates in a study of cytomegalovirus exposure and HLA in healthy donors (dated by TCRdb to the late 2010s). In terms of the full investigation: In an earlier analysis of roughly 590 of the donors, under 300 Gb of sequence data and some 100 million unique TCR beta sequences from 180 million or so T cells were reported. Typing coverage differed by locus: A, B, C, DRB1 and DQB1 were typed in about 620-630 donors, DQA1 in roughly 510, DPA1 in around 610, and DPB1 in 472. Donor age, sex, ethnicity and CMV serostatus were collected together with the repertoire data. A separate validation cohort of about 110 different subjects was used in addition to the 666-subject first cohort. The study used immunosequencing to profile the T cell repertoires of 666 subjects and linked those repertoires to cytomegalovirus serostatus. Because of strong linkage in the cohort, roughly five DR-DQ haplotypes were treated as single units for association and clustering. Every discovery cohort repertoire had been produced on one sequencing platform. Among some 400 genotyped donors of the cohort, an average of around 240,000 unique TCR beta nucleotide sequences were sequenced per donor, roughly 20% of them non-productive. About 280 gigabases of sequencing data and tens of millions of unique TCR sequences made up an early release that covered nearly 650 HLA-typed donors. In a later genetic analysis, genome-wide SNP genotypes for about 55% of the roughly 700 donors were used, and that subset was treated as a discovery cohort. In a later analysis, previously published TCR beta repertoires from 666 donors were re-analyzed and high-resolution HLA genotyping was added so that TCR occurrence patterns could be studied. HLA typing covered class I and class II loci at four-digit resolution. Among the approximately 400 genotyped donors, around 79% belonged to the genetic ancestry cluster associated with self-reported Caucasian donors. To predict cytomegalovirus infection status, the study combined high-throughput TCR immunosequencing, statistical association of individual TCRs with disease status, and machine learning. In the later analysis, no new phenotypic data were used to find candidate immune exposures; instead, reliance was placed on TCR beta sequences and their occurrence across donors. In an earlier analysis of more than 550 of the donors, high-throughput TCR beta sequencing was used to judge whether each TCR beta V gene segment behaved as functional or pseudogenic. The study aimed to test whether signatures of past pathogen exposure could be identified by cataloging public T cell receptors.

Results the study describes overall, beyond this receptor: Assigning TCR associations to individual alleles was difficult when HLA alleles, especially DR and DQ, strongly co-occurred. According to a later analysis, TCR association rates differed among HLA loci, with DRB1 alleles showing the most associated TCRs and HLA-C alleles showing the fewest. Because the 87-base-pair reads could not distinguish some IMGT-functional V segments, including TRBV6-2 and TRBV6-3, those segments were excluded. In a later genetic analysis, a missense DCLRE1C variant was associated with V-gene and J-gene trimming of TCR beta chains, and the association was replicated in an independent cohort. In a later genetic analysis, fewer N-insertions in productive TCRs were reported among donors in an Asian-associated ancestry cluster than the roughly 700-donor mean. In vitro tests confirmed that a few of the cytomegalovirus-associated TCR beta chains recognize cytomegalovirus antigens. At a false discovery rate of 0.05, a later analysis linked 16,951 TCR beta sequences to specific HLA alleles. A cluster of highly shared sequence variants was judged likely to be a technical artifact of the sequencing pipeline. Broadly in line with IMGT annotations, most TCR beta V segments showed up in productive rearrangements about 90% or about 30% of the time in an earlier analysis of about 500 of the donors. Cytomegalovirus status was reported to be diagnosed by the classifier with high specificity and sensitivity in both the original and validation cohorts. A further reported finding was that TCR beta sequences accurately predicted the HLA-A and HLA-B alleles for most subjects in the first cohort. Linkage disequilibrium might explain the correlated functional status among segregating V segments, but an unknown experimental factor could not be excluded. Several of the top co-occurrence clusters appeared to be linked to parvovirus B19, influenza, CMV and Epstein-Barr virus, according to a later analysis. The only immune exposure information available for the cohort was CMV serostatus. Most CMV-associated TCR beta chains appeared to be HLA-restricted in a later analysis, and the HLA associations seemed to be driven largely by CMV exposure. Because HLA typing was missing for some donors at each locus, association tests included only the typed subset. In the study, around 150 TCR beta chains were listed as associated with cytomegalovirus. Compared with equally common non-associated chains, HLA-associated TCR beta chains in a later analysis were more clonally expanded and had lower generation probabilities. It was suggested by the authors that the approach could potentially be generalized to other disease states and immunological phenotypes. Across donors, most TCR sequences were observed very rarely, whereas some public TCRs were present in many individuals. The cohort was sequenced for TCR beta chains only, and without alpha or paired-chain data the features that could be detected were limited. Sequencing depth was assumed to be roughly uniform across donors in the presence/absence analyses, though that assumption may not hold. Because counts were too low, fewer than 20 rarely observed V segments, including chromosome 9 orphons, were excluded from the earlier analysis of 587 of the donors.

The cohort consisted of some 730 healthy bone marrow donors. At the time of sampling, all cohort members were nominally healthy, though unrecorded immune exposures were likely present. The donor was CMV seronegative and was included in the group of about 350 seronegative cohort members. A peripheral blood sample was provided by each donor, and peripheral blood mononuclear cells were used for TCR beta sequencing. The Qiagen DNeasy Blood Extraction Kit was used to extract genomic DNA from the blood cell samples. The library was generated by the immunoSEQ multiplex PCR assay. The multiplex PCR relied on a mix of 60 forward primers for TCR Vbeta segments and 13 reverse primers for TCR Jbeta segments. The CDR3 region of rearranged TCR beta genes was amplified from genomic DNA with a multiplex PCR assay. The amplified TCR beta libraries were sequenced on the Illumina HiSeq System as 87-base-pair reads. The authors' pipeline ran thus. A later analysis counted about 80 million unique TCR beta chains across the 650 to 800 repertoires, and around 9.9 million of these chains were shared by at least two donors. Raw reads were error-corrected and collapsed into unique sequences with a nearest-neighbor algorithm that merged closely related sequences to remove PCR and sequencing errors. Alignment of CDR3 sequences to IMGT reference sequences was used to assign V, D and J gene segments. For a sequence to be retained, a match of at least six nucleotides to both a V gene segment and a J gene segment was required. A rearrangement counted as productive if the CDR3 had no stop codons and remained in frame with V and J, and every other rearrangement counted as non-productive. CDR3 was defined according to IMGT convention as the region running from the second conserved V-encoded cysteine to the conserved J-encoded phenylalanine. The earlier analysis of fewer than 700 of the donors excluded sequences that lacked an unambiguous match to a single V gene segment. An earlier analysis of several hundred of the donors called V segments functional above 56.7% productive rearrangements and segregating when the between-donor standard deviation exceeded 5%. A statistical classification framework was developed to diagnose cytomegalovirus status using the catalog of TCR beta chain sequences. V and J gene assignment, in a later analysis, came from comparing TCR nucleotide sequences with IMGT/GENE-DB human TR gene sequences. In a later analysis, CDR3 sequences and most-parsimonious VDJ recombination scenarios were assigned using the TCRdist pipeline. In a later analysis, each TCR beta chain was defined by its CDR3 amino acid sequence together with its V-gene family, and reads lacking a unique V-gene family were excluded. To address suspected cross-contamination and a sequencing artifact, a later analysis removed around 600 highly shared, low-generation-probability nucleotide sequences. In a later analysis, a clonal expansion index for each public chain was calculated from normalized within-repertoire ranks of inferred template counts. Generation probabilities in a later analysis came from a VDJ recombination model fitted to out-of-frame rearrangements, and those results were checked against IGoR. Hypergeometric tests were used in a later analysis to score TCR-TCR, TCR-HLA and TCR-CMV co-occurrence, with a repertoire-size bias correction applied to the TCR pairs. In a later analysis, false discovery rates were estimated by permuting HLA or CMV assignments 20 times. In a later analysis, co-occurring TCRs were grouped with DBSCAN, and TCRdist sequence similarity was added when clustering was performed within HLA-allele-positive subsets. Co-occurrence clustering excluded repertoires with fewer than 30,000 or more than 120,000 public chains, plus five with anomalous nucleotide sharing. TCRdb limited this immuneACCESS table to in-frame rearrangements with V and J called. A share of clones is missing; checked studies link under half to unresolved V genes, and the rest is unexplained. That table furnishes V, J and clone size, whereas the DNA furnished D and trimming. This sample has over 150,000 clones in its table, and approximately 78% of those were observed once. The biggest ten clones account for less than 2% of the sample.

The receptor chain draws on TRBV10-1 and TRBJ2-1; matching of 5 bases hints at TRBD1 as the D gene. The clonotype was recovered from a woman aged 18-30 years in good health and CMV-seronegative. Sequenced: PBMCs. The bases are TGCGCCAGCAGTGCAGGGTCCCTACCTTACAATGAGCAGTTCTTC. Its coded protein is CASSAGSLPYNEQFF.